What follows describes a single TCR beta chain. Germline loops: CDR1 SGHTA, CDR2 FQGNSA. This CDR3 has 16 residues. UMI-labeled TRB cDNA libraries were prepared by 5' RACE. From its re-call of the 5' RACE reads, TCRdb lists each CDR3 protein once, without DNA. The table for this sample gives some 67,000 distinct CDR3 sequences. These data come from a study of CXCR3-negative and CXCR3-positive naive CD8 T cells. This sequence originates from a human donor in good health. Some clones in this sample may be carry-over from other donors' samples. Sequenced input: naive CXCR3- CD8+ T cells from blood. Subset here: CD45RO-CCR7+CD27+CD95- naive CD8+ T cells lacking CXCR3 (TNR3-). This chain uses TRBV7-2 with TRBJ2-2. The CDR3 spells CASSLVPRQPPGELFF.